A selection of T cell receptor beta chains follows, all from one sample in a study of blood T cell repertoires in COVID-19. Sequencing used immunoSEQ multiplex PCR; TCRdb keeps in-frame clones, though not all of them. The table lists more than 200,000 clones, 80% to 90% of them singletons. The source material was peripheral blood. These receptors came from a man in his forties or fifties with acute or convalescent COVID-19. The CDR3 runs from the conserved cysteine through the conserved F or W.

V gene	J gene	CDR3 protein
TRBV2	TRBJ1-1	CASSGQGFGTEAFF
TRBV5-6	TRBJ1-1	CASSPYVGGTEAFF
TRBV7-2	TRBJ1-1	CASSLAGPKSAFF
TRBV7-9	TRBJ1-1	CASTLGDRTEAFF
TRBV30	TRBJ1-6	CAWSAGQTNSPLHF
TRBV5-4	TRBJ1-6	CASSPGQLGSPLHF
TRBV6-5	TRBJ2-1	CASSYGQGRNEQFF
TRBV15	TRBJ1-2	CATSRGGLRDRAFGYTF
TRBV6-5	TRBJ2-3	CASSYSRGTDTQYF
TRBV6-5	TRBJ1-5	CASSSGQGYNQPQHF
TRBV6-5	TRBJ2-1	CASSYSPGSYNEQFF
TRBV15	TRBJ1-5	CATSRDIGDGPQHF